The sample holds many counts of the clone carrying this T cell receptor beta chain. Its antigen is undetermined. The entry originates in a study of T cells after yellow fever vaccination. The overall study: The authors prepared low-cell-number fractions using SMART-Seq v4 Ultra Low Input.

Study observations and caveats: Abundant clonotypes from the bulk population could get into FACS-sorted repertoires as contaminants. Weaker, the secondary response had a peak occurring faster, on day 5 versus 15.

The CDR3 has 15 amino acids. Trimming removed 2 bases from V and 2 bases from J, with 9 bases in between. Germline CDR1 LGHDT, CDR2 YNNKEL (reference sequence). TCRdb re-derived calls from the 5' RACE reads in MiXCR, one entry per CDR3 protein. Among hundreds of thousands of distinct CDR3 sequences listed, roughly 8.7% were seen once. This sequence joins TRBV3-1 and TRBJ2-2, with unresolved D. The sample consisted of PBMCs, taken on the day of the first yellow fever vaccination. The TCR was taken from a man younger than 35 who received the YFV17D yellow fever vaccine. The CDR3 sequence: CASSQSWGNTGELFF. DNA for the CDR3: TGTGCCAGCAGCCAAAGCTGGGGAAACACCGGGGAGCTGTTTTTT.